Listed here are 21 T cell receptor beta chains from one sample, sequenced in a study of vaccination effects on CD4 cells after COVID-19. The ViraFEST assay expanded antigen-specific CD4+ T cells with viral peptide pools before sequencing. Scientists isolated CD4+ T cells after an approximately 10-day culture period ended. Each participant was given two doses of one vaccine (BNT162b2 or mRNA-1273). The data were produced by immunoSEQ multiplex PCR, yet TCRdb's version contains in-frame clones alone and is incomplete. The data show tens of thousands of clones, with around 70% seen just once and about 10% held by the top ten. Their cognate antigens are unknown. This specimen consisted of CD4+ T cells from PBMCs cultured with HCoV-NL63 spike peptides, obtained after COVID-19 vaccination. All receptors come from a human donor who received a COVID-19 vaccine.

This clone appeared a single time. The chain joins TRBV19 to TRBJ2-5; 8 nucleotides align to TRBD1. The CDR3 is made up of 17 amino acids. Trimming cost V 1 base and J 2 bases; bases outside gene matches: 9. Per germline, CDR1 LNHDA and CDR2 SQIVND (reference sequence). CDR3 protein: CASSIARQGTVQETQYF. The CDR3 bases are TGTGCCAGTAGTATAGCCCGACAGGGGACCGTACAAGAGACCCAGTACTTC.

This clone was seen once. The V call is TRBV25-1, the J call TRBJ2-5; no firm D call. V was cut by 7 bases and J by 1 base, with 10 bases left in between. In germline, CDR1 is MGHDK, CDR2 SYGVNS. This CDR3 spans 13 amino acids. CDR3 amino acids: CASTGVPQETQYF. The CDR3 DNA reads as TGTGCCAGCACTGGGGTCCCCCAAGAGACCCAGTACTTC.

This rearrangement joins TRBV7-6 to TRBJ1-1; D is unresolved. Germline V gene sequence: CDR1 SGHVS, CDR2 FNYEAQ. Deletions cut 1 base from V and 0 bases from J, with 9 bases between. This CDR3 comprises 15 residues. The CDR3 protein is CASSLDRLVNTEAFF. The CDR3 DNA is TGTGCCAGCAGCTTAGATCGCTTGGTGAACACTGAAGCTTTCTTT. The variable domain in full, with the rest retrieved from reference TRBV7-6 and TRBJ1-1, is GAGVSQSPRYKVTKRGQDVALRCDPISGHVSLYWYRQALGQGPEFLTYFNYEAQQDKSGLPNDRFSAERPEGSISTLTIQRTEQRDSAMYRCASSLDRLVNTEAFFGQGTRLTVV.

This clone was found a few times. The genes are TRBV6-5 and TRBJ1-1, with D perhaps TRBD1 (6 bases). The CDR3 contains 15 residues. The germline V gene encodes CDR1 MNHEY and CDR2 SVGAGI. Trimming pared 2 bases from V and 5 bases from J, leaving 15 bases between. CDR3 sequence (DNA): TGTGCCAGCAGTTACAAGGGACAAGGTATGACTGAAGCTTTCTTT. As protein: CASSYKGQGMTEAFF.

The V call is TRBV6-5, the J call TRBJ2-5, with D possibly being TRBD1 (6 bases). Trimming removed 6 bases from V and 5 bases from J, with 16 bases in between. From germline, CDR1 is MNHEY and CDR2 SVGAGI. The CDR3 is made up of 14 amino acids. CDR3 amino acids: CASRPTGFRETQYF. The CDR3 nucleotides read TGTGCCAGCAGGCCAACAGGGTTTCGGGAGACCCAGTACTTC.

This sequence joins TRBV25-1 and TRBJ1-2; a possible D gene is TRBD1 (5 bases). The CDR3 runs to 16 residues. Germline CDR1 and CDR2: MGHDK and SYGVNS. The V end was cut by 2 bases, the J end by 6 bases, with 19 bases between. This CDR3 reads CASSEAAGRGWDGYTF. The CDR3 DNA sequence: TGTGCCAGCAGTGAAGCCGCAGGGCGAGGTTGGGATGGCTACACCTTC.

This clone was seen a few times. The CDR3 DNA sequence: TGTGCCGCCTACAGGGGGGACGCTAATGAAAAACTGTTTTTT. Encoded protein: CAAYRGDANEKLFF. The chain has TRBV30 and TRBJ1-4, with 8 positions matching TRBD1. The CDR3 sequence is 14 residues long. The germline gives CDR1 GTSNPN, CDR2 SVGIG (reference sequence). V lost 8 bases to trimming and J lost 3 bases; unmatched junction nucleotides: 8.

This chain joins TRBV4-1 and TRBJ2-1, with 9 bases aligning to TRBD2. J lost 7 bases, V lost 1 base, and 11 bases had no gene match. Germline CDR1 and CDR2: MGHRA and YSYEKL. This CDR3 contains 17 residues. CDR3 bases: TGCGCCAGCAGCCAAGTTCAAGGACTAGCGCGGCGGAATGAGCAGTTCTTC. It encodes CASSQVQGLARRNEQFF.

This clone was observed a single time. The CDR3 sequence is CASSLAGTGYTF. In DNA, the CDR3 is TGCGCCAGCAGCTTGGCCGGCACTGGCTACACCTTC. V usage is TRBV5-1 and J usage is TRBJ1-2; D ambiguous. V shed 0 bases and J shed 7 bases, with 7 bases lying between them. Germline lookup yields CDR1 SGHRS and CDR2 YFSETQ. The length of the CDR3 is 12 residues.

The chain links TRBV2 to TRBJ2-7; TRBD2 might be the D (6 bases). This CDR3 spans 14 amino acids. The V and J ends lost 3 bases and 7 bases respectively, with 16 bases between them. The germline V gene has CDR1 SNHLY and CDR2 FYNNEI. The CDR3 DNA sequence: TGTGCCAGCAGTGACGGGACTCTTCGTGGGGAGCAGTACTTC. The encoded protein is CASSDGTLRGEQYF. The full variable domain, in which reference TRBV2 and TRBJ2-7 provide the parts outside the CDR3, is EPEVTQTPSHQVTQMGQEVILRCVPISNHLYFYWYRQILGQKVEFLVSFYNNEISEKSEIFDDQFSVERPDGSNFTLKIRSTKLEDSAMYFCASSDGTLRGEQYFGPGTRLTVT.

This clone has only a few counts. The chain employs TRBV6-6 and TRBJ1-6; a possible D gene is TRBD1 (6 bases). The CDR3 sequence is 15 residues long. Trimming removed 5 bases at V and 6 bases at J, with 14 bases between. The germline CDR1 and CDR2 sequences are MNHNY and SVGAGI (reference sequence). The CDR3 nucleotides are TGTGCCAGCAGTCCCGGACAGCACTCTAATTCACCCCTCCACTTT. This gives the protein CASSPGQHSNSPLHF.

V gene TRBV12-3 or TRBV12-4 combines with J gene TRBJ1-1; no reliable D call. V lost 3 bases and J lost 0, with 5 bases in between. The CDR3 runs 13 residues. The chain's CDR3 is CASSLRLNTEAFF. DNA of the CDR3: TGTGCCAGCAGTTTGAGATTGAACACTGAAGCTTTCTTT.

V is TRBV5-1 and J is TRBJ1-6; tentative D call: TRBD1 (5 bases). Trimming removed 6 bases at V and 7 bases at J, with 14 bases between. Germline lookup yields CDR1 SGHRS and CDR2 YFSETQ. CDR3 size: 14 residues. The CDR3 DNA sequence: TGCGCCAGCAAAGTCGACAGAGGGAATTCACCCCTCCACTTT. Encoded protein: CASKVDRGNSPLHF.

This clone has only a few counts. V is TRBV3-1 (or the pseudogene TRBV3-2) and J is TRBJ2-1, with 11 bases lining up with TRBD2. Trimming took 2 bases from V and 10 from J; bases not matched to a gene: 13. Looked up from germline, CDR1 is LGHDT and CDR2 is YNNKEL (reference sequence). The length of the CDR3 is 17 residues. CDR3 in amino acids: CASSQLSGLAGGGEQFF. In nucleotides, the CDR3 is TGTGCCAGCAGCCAACTATCTGGGCTAGCGGGAGGAGGGGAGCAGTTCTTC.

The chain employs TRBV10-3 and TRBJ2-1, with 9 positions matching TRBD2. This CDR3 has 18 residues. V lost 0 bases to trimming and J lost 5 bases; unmatched junction nucleotides: 11. CDR1 is ENHRY and CDR2 is SYGVKD in the germline V gene. The CDR3 nucleotides are TGTGCCATCAGTGAGTCCGATCCTCGGATAGCGGGGGACAATGAGCAGTTCTTC. Protein product: CAISESDPRIAGDNEQFF.

Written as DNA, the CDR3 is TGTGCCAGCAGTTACACAAGGCGTCTCTCCTACAATGAGCAGTTCTTC. Residues: CASSYTRRLSYNEQFF. The chain couples TRBV6-5 to TRBJ2-1; D is unclear. Trimming removed 2 bases from V and 0 bases from J, with 11 bases in between. The CDR3 totals 16 residues. Germline V gene sequence: CDR1 MNHEY, CDR2 SVGAGI.

V usage is TRBV21-1 and J usage is TRBJ2-3; the D call in the table, TRBD1, was not verified against the DNA. TRBV21-1 constitutes a pseudogene. The CDR3 length is 16 residues. CDR3 DNA: TGTGCCAGCAGCAAAGGACTTGAGGGGGTCACAGATACGCAGTATTTT. As protein: CASSKGLEGVTDTQYF.

A few counts support this clone. The CDR3 coding sequence is TGTGCCAGCGGTCGGGACACAGGCCCCTACGAGCAGTACTTC. Protein sequence: CASGRDTGPYEQYF. V usage is TRBV2 and J usage is TRBJ2-7; possibly TRBD1 for D (6 bases). Germline V gene lookup returns CDR1 SNHLY and CDR2 FYNNEI. V lost 8 bases and J lost 2, with 16 bases in between. The CDR3 covers 14 residues.

The chain employs TRBV6-4 and TRBJ2-2; 7 nucleotides match TRBD1. The CDR3 covers 14 residues. The germline CDR1 and CDR2 sequences are MRHNA and SNTAGT. V dropped 4 bases and J dropped 3; count of bases not matched to a gene: 2. The CDR3 loop is CASSGQGDTGELFF. The DNA for the CDR3 is TGTGCCAGCAGTGGACAGGGCGACACCGGGGAGCTGTTTTTT.

This chain connects TRBV27 to TRBJ1-1; the match to TRBD1 covers 8 bases. Trimming took 4 bases from V and 5 from J; bases not matched to a gene: 9. Per germline, CDR1 MNHEY and CDR2 SMNVEV (reference sequence). This CDR3 is 15 amino acids long. CDR3 in amino acids: CASSSQGAGRTEAFF. CDR3 nucleotide sequence: TGTGCCAGCAGTTCCCAGGGGGCCGGCAGGACTGAAGCTTTCTTT.

The rearrangement uses TRBV24-1 and TRBJ2-1; D is unresolved. The CDR3 has 14 amino acids. Germline CDR1 reads KGHDR; CDR2 reads SFDVKD. Trimming pared 9 bases from V and 7 bases from J, leaving 18 bases between. CDR3 nucleotides: TGTGCCACCTCCTTCGGGCCGAGTCGGAATGAGCAGTTCTTC. Residues: CATSFGPSRNEQFF.